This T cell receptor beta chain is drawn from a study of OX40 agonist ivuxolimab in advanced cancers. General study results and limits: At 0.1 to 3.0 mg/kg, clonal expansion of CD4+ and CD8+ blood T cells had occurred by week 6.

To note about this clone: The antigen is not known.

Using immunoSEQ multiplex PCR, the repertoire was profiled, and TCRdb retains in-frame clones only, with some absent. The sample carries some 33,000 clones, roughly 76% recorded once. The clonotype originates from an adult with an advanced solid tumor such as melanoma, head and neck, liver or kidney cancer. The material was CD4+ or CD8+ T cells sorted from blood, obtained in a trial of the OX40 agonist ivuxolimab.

CDR3 in amino acids: CASSPGVGRVDTQYF. DNA of the CDR3: TGTGCCAGCAGCCCAGGGGTAGGGAGGGTAGATACGCAGTATTTT. J is TRBJ2-3 and V is TRBV4-2; weak D call: TRBD2 (7 bases). This CDR3 spans 15 amino acids. V dropped 4 bases and J dropped 5 bases, with 16 bases sitting between them. The germline gives CDR1 LGHNA, CDR2 YNFKEQ.